Below are 20 T cell receptor beta chains sequenced from a single sample in a study of blood T cells in healthy people across ages. A sample-barcoded 5' primer and a J-beta primer mix were used in a second PCR of roughly 7 to 12 cycles. TCRdb re-derived calls from the 5' RACE reads in MiXCR, one entry per CDR3 protein. Counted here are about 650,000 distinct CDR3 sequences, roughly half occurring once; the ten biggest clones make up 13%. The sequenced sample was blood. Every receptor here comes from a woman of 80 years or more in good health.

In the case of this clonotype: A read error may explain this, as a much larger clone is one base away. This chain uses TRBV29-1 with TRBJ2-5; unclear D gene. Between the trimmed V and J ends, which lost 6 bases and 2 bases, there was a span of 7 bases. The CDR3 spans 11 residues. Germline V gene sequence: CDR1 SQVTM, CDR2 ANQGSEA. CDR3 residues: CSVDFQETQYF. In DNA form, the CDR3 reads TGCAGCGTCGATTTTCAAGAGACCCAGTACTTC.

V gene TRBV20-1 combines with J gene TRBJ2-6; maybe TRBD1 (6 bases). The length of the CDR3 is 16 residues. Germline V gene lookup returns CDR1 DFQATT and CDR2 SNEGSKA (reference sequence). V dropped 0 bases and J dropped 0 bases, with 9 bases sitting between them. The CDR3 spells CSARDQGGSGANVLTF. The CDR3 DNA follows: TGCAGTGCTAGAGATCAAGGGGGCTCTGGGGCCAACGTCCTGACTTTC.

This chain joins TRBV20-1 and TRBJ2-7, with TRBD2 matching over 7 bases. Trimming cost V 5 bases and J 2 bases; bases outside gene matches: 6. CDR3 size: 13 residues. CDR1 is DFQATT and CDR2 is SNEGSKA in the germline V gene (reference sequence). The CDR3 reads CSAPKSGTYEQYF. The CDR3 DNA is TGCAGTGCTCCTAAAAGCGGGACCTACGAGCAGTACTTC.

In its sample, this clonotype was seen once. The V and J genes are TRBV29-1 and TRBJ2-5; TRBD1 or TRBD2 may be the D gene (5 bases each). CDR1 is SQVTM and CDR2 is ANQGSEA in the germline V gene. This CDR3 has 15 residues. With 0 bases removed from V and 5 bases from J, the gap between germline ends came to 16 bases. The CDR3 here is CSVEEIGRGRETQYF. As DNA, the CDR3 is TGCAGCGTTGAAGAAATCGGTAGGGGACGCGAGACCCAGTACTTC.

In its sample, this clonotype was seen a few times. V usage is TRBV20-1 and J usage is TRBJ2-1, with 12 bases lining up with TRBD2. V lost 4 bases, J lost 0 bases, and 4 bases stayed unmatched. The CDR3 length is 16 residues. Germline CDR1 is DFQATT and CDR2 is SNEGSKA (reference sequence). The CDR3 DNA sequence: TGCAGTGCTACCGGACTAGCGGGGACCTCCTACAATGAGCAGTTCTTC. Translation gives CSATGLAGTSYNEQFF.

The rearrangement links TRBV7-6 to TRBJ2-5; tentatively, D is TRBD2 (5 bases). CDR1 SGHVS and CDR2 FNYEAQ come from the germline V gene. V shed 3 bases and J shed 1 base, with 15 bases lying between them. The CDR3 contains 16 residues. CDR3 in amino acids: CASSFLGEALQETQYF. In DNA form, the CDR3 reads TGTGCCAGCAGCTTCCTGGGAGAGGCGCTCCAAGAGACCCAGTACTTC.

This clonotype showed up just a few times. This chain connects TRBV2 to TRBJ1-6; 12 bases align to TRBD1. CDR1 SNHLY and CDR2 FYNNEI come from the germline V gene. V was clipped by 7 bases and J by 10 bases; unmatched bases: 5. The CDR3 runs 14 residues. The CDR3 DNA is TGTGCCAGCATCGGGACAGGGGGCAGATCACCCCTCCACTTT. Its translation is CASIGTGGRSPLHF.

This clonotype was observed a few times. The V call is TRBV4-2, the J call TRBJ2-1; 7 bases line up with TRBD2. V dropped 7 bases and J dropped 2; count of bases not matched to a gene: 11. The CDR3 length is 16 residues. Germline V CDR1 and CDR2: LGHNA, YNFKEQ. The CDR3 sequence: CASNLQRGETYNEQFF. The CDR3 region has the DNA TGTGCCAGCAACCTCCAACGGGGGGAAACCTACAATGAGCAGTTCTTC.

DNA of the CDR3: TGCGCCAGCAGCGCGGATCCCCGGGAGACCCGGTACTTC. Its protein is CASSADPRETRYF. This chain uses TRBV5-1 with TRBJ2-7, with D maybe TRBD2 (6 bases). Germline CDR1 is SGHRS and CDR2 is YFSETQ. CDR3 length equals 13 residues. V lost 4 bases, J lost 12 bases, and 20 bases lay in between. Filled out from reference TRBV5-1 and TRBJ2-7, the complete variable domain reads KAGVTQTPRYLIKTRGQQVTLSCSPISGHRSVSWYQQTPGQGLQFLFEYFSETQRNKGNFPGRFSGRQFSNSRSEMNVSTLELGDSALYLCASSADPRETRYFGPGTRLTVT.

This clonotype was recorded at least ten times. The V call is TRBV6-4, the J call TRBJ2-1; TRBD2 matches 8 bases. CDR3 length: 15 amino acids. Trimming at V came to 2 bases and at J to 8 bases, leaving 8 bases not matched to a gene. The germline V gene has CDR1 MRHNA and CDR2 SNTAGT. DNA of the CDR3: TGTGCCAGCAGTGACGGGATAGCGGGACGGGATGAGCAGTTCTTC. Translated: CASSDGIAGRDEQFF.

This rearrangement joins TRBV3-1 to TRBJ1-2; tentative D call: TRBD1 (5 bases). V dropped 6 bases and J dropped 4 bases, with 15 bases sitting between them. The CDR3 covers 14 residues. Per the germline V gene, CDR1 is LGHDT and CDR2 is YNNKEL (reference sequence). CDR3: CASRRTSSFYGYTF. The CDR3 DNA is TGTGCCAGCAGAAGGACATCGTCTTTCTATGGCTACACCTTC.

Concerning this clonotype: Germline is not matched at one junction end, which may reflect a read error. The chain employs TRBV5-6 and TRBJ1-4; D is undetermined. The length of the CDR3 is 16 residues. Germline values: CDR1 SGHDT, CDR2 YYEEEE. The CDR3 loop reads CAGSIFTSGSNEKLFF. CDR3 coding DNA: TGTGCCGGCAGCATATTCACCAGTGGGTCGAATGAAAAACTGTTTTTT. Variable domain in full (rest from reference TRBV5-6 and TRBJ1-4): DAGVTQSPTHLIKTRGQQVTLRCSPKSGHDTVSWYQQALGQGPQFIFQYYEEEERQRGNFPDRFSGHQFPNYSSELNVNALLLGDSALYLCAGSIFTSGSNEKLFFGSGTQLSVL.

This clonotype has only a few counts. A much larger clone sits a single nucleotide away, making a read error possible. The chain employs TRBV9 and TRBJ2-1; TRBD2 aligns across 7 bases. The closer fit of TRBJ2-7 to the DNA end suggests the J call may be wrong. The CDR3 covers 15 residues. The germline V gene encodes CDR1 SGDLS and CDR2 YYNGEE. The CDR3 DNA follows: TGTGCCAGCACCCCGGGCGGGAGCTCCTACAATGAGCAGTACTTC. It translates to CASTPGGSSYNEQYF.

V usage is TRBV18 and J usage is TRBJ1-1, with D maybe TRBD1 (6 bases). The ends were cut back, 2 bases at V and 1 base at J, with 14 bases in the middle. The CDR3 has 16 amino acids. Germline assignment: CDR1 KGHSH and CDR2 LQKENI. CDR3 protein: CASSPTAGVENTEAFF. In DNA, the CDR3 is TGTGCCAGCTCACCAACGGCAGGGGTTGAGAACACTGAAGCTTTCTTT.

The table lists this clonotype with a few counts. The chain joins TRBV9 to TRBJ2-1, with D perhaps TRBD1 (5 bases). The DNA end is more similar to TRBJ2-7, so the J call may be wrong. Germline values: CDR1 SGDLS, CDR2 YYNGEE. The CDR3 contains 14 residues. As DNA, the CDR3 is TGTGCCAGCAGCGTCCAGGGCTCCTACAATGAGCAGTACTTC. Translating it yields CASSVQGSYNEQYF.

This clonotype was counted at least ten times. The chain carries TRBV29-1 and TRBJ2-5; TRBD1 matches at 7 bases. Trimming cost V 5 bases and J 1 base; bases outside gene matches: 7. The V gene's germline CDR1 is SQVTM and CDR2 ANQGSEA. CDR3 length: 14 residues. The CDR3 DNA reads as TGCAGCGTTCGAAGGGGGACAGCCCAAGAGACCCAGTACTTC. This translates into CSVRRGTAQETQYF.

The CDR3 spells CASSLAGGYSPLHF. CDR3 sequence (DNA): TGTGCCAGCAGCTTAGCAGGGGGATATTCACCCCTCCACTTT. This chain connects TRBV7-2 to TRBJ1-6, with D perhaps matching TRBD1 (6 bases). CDR1 and CDR2 from the germline V gene are SGHTA and FQGNSA. With 0 bases removed from V and 8 bases from J, the gap between germline ends came to 8 bases. The CDR3 spans 14 residues. Drawing the rest from reference TRBV7-2 and TRBJ1-6, the complete variable domain is GAGVSQSPSNKVTEKGKDVELRCDPISGHTALYWYRQSLGQGLEFLIYFQGNSAPDKSGLPSDRFSAERTGGSVSTLTIQRTQQEDSAVYLCASSLAGGYSPLHFGNGTRLTVT.

V is TRBV15 and J is TRBJ2-4; the D is unclear. Germline values: CDR1 LNHNV, CDR2 YYDKDF (reference sequence). The CDR3 has 14 amino acids. V lost 7 bases and J lost 2, with 12 bases in between. CDR3: CATNSDPTKNIQYF. CDR3 DNA: TGTGCCACCAATTCAGACCCCACCAAAAACATTCAGTACTTC.

Only a few counts were recorded for this clonotype. The genes are TRBV5-1 and TRBJ1-5, with 10 bases identical to TRBD1. Germline V CDR1 and CDR2: SGHRS, YFSETQ. J was trimmed by 2 bases and V by 5 bases; bases with no gene match: 10. The CDR3 has 17 amino acids. CDR3 sequence (DNA): TGCGCCAGCAGTCCCGGGACAGGGGTCGTTCGCAATCAGCCCCAGCATTTT. Amino acid sequence: CASSPGTGVVRNQPQHF. Combining the CDR3 with reference TRBV5-1 and TRBJ1-5 gives the whole variable domain KAGVTQTPRYLIKTRGQQVTLSCSPISGHRSVSWYQQTPGQGLQFLFEYFSETQRNKGNFPGRFSGRQFSNSRSEMNVSTLELGDSALYLCASSPGTGVVRNQPQHFGDGTRLSIL.

The chain joins TRBV7-8 to TRBJ2-2, with unresolved D. Trimming pared 5 bases from V and 2 bases from J, leaving 12 bases between. The germline V gene has CDR1 SGHVS and CDR2 FQNEAQ. This CDR3 comprises 15 residues. The CDR3 DNA reads as TGTGCCAGCAGCCCCCGAGGCTTTAACACCGGGGAGCTGTTTTTT. It specifies CASSPRGFNTGELFF. Full variable domain (remainder filled in from reference TRBV7-8 and TRBJ2-2): GAGVSQSPRYKVAKRGQDVALRCDPISGHVSLFWYQQALGQGPEFLTYFQNEAQLDKSGLPSDRFFAERPEGSVSTLKIQRTQQEDSAVYLCASSPRGFNTGELFFGEGSRLTVL.